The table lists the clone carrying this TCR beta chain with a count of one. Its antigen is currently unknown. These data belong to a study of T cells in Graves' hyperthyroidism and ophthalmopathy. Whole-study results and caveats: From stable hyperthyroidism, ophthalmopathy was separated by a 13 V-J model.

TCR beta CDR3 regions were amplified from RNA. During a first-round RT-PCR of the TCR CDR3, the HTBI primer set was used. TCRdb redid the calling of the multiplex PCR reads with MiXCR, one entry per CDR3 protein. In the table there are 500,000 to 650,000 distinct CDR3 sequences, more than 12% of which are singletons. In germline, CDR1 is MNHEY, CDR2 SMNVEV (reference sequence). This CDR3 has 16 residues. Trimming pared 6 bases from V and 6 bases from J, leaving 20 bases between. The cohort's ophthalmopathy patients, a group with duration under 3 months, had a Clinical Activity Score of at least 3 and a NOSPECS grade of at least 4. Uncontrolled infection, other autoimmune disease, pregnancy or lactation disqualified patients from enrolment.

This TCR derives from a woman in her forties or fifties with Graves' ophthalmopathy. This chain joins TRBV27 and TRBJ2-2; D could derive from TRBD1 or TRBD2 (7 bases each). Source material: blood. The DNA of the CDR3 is TGTGCCAGCAGACGCCCGGGGGAGGGGGCTGCCGGGGAGCTGTTTTTT. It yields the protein CASRRPGEGAAGELFF.